This entry lists 2 T cell receptor beta chains sequenced from one sample in a study of control samples from healthy donors and cancer patients. The method was immunoSEQ multiplex PCR; TCRdb's version includes in-frame clones alone and lacks a portion of them. Among 150,000 to 180,000 clones listed, over 90% were seen once. Material for sequencing was blood. The receptors were sampled from a man in his forties or fifties in good health.

This clone was seen once. This rearrangement joins TRBV18 to TRBJ1-5, with TRBD1 identical over 7 bases. This CDR3 comprises 15 residues. The junction had 5 bases not matched to a gene; V was cut back by 4 bases and J by 2 bases. Per germline, CDR1 KGHSH and CDR2 LQKENI. CDR3 bases: TGTGCCAGCTCACTAGACAGGGTTGGCAATCAGCCCCAGCATTTT. Its translation: CASSLDRVGNQPQHF. The whole variable domain, filled in from reference TRBV18 and TRBJ1-5, reads NAGVMQNPRHLVRRRGQEARLRCSPMKGHSHVYWYRQLPEEGLKFMVYLQKENIIDESGMPKERFSAEFPKEGPSILRIQQVVRGDSAAYFCASSLDRVGNQPQHFGDGTRLSIL.

V and J are TRBV5-1 and TRBJ2-7; 10 bases fit TRBD1. Germline CDR1 is SGHRS and CDR2 is YFSETQ. The CDR3 loop spans 15 amino acids. J lost 7 bases, V lost 0 bases, and 7 bases had no gene match. The CDR3 loop reads CASSLEGGQGWEQYF. In DNA form, the CDR3 reads TGCGCCAGCAGCTTGGAAGGGGGACAGGGGTGGGAGCAGTACTTC.